This TCR beta chain was recovered during a study of cytomegalovirus exposure and HLA in healthy donors. The PCR was carried out with 60 Vbeta primers and 13 Jbeta primers. Produced via immunoSEQ multiplex PCR; TCRdb's table is partial and in-frame only. The table lists under 200,000 clones, 70% to 90% of them singletons. For this clone: Its ends do not fully match the called genes, so a read error is possible.

The CDR3 sequence is 13 residues long. Germline V lookup: CDR1 SEHNR, CDR2 FQNEAQ (reference sequence). This sequence originates from a man aged 18 to 29 in good health and CMV-seropositive. The J gene is TRBJ2-2, the V gene TRBV7-9, with 7 bases that match TRBD2. The sample comprised PBMCs. The CDR3 coding sequence is TGTTCCAGCAGCGACACTAGCGCCGGGGAGCTGTTTTTT. Its translation is CSSSDTSAGELFF.